Each of the 22 T cell receptor beta chains below was sequenced from the same sample in a study of molecular identifiers for immune sequencing clone quantification. MiXCR was run by TCRdb on the PCR reads, yielding one entry per CDR3 protein. The table includes 85,000 to 100,000 distinct CDR3 sequences, approximately 25% detected once. Sequenced material: naive CD8+ T cells from blood, with Jurkat cell RNA spiked in. The subset was: FACS-sorted CD8+CD4-CCR7+CD45RA+ naive T cells. The source is a human donor in good health. Some libraries in this study had Jurkat cell RNA spiked in.

This clonotype has ten or more counts. The chain employs TRBV11-2 and TRBJ1-5; D gene unclear. The CDR3 is 15 residues long. Germline CDR1 is SGHAT and CDR2 is FQNNGV. The ends were cut back, 2 bases at V and 3 bases at J, with 11 bases in the middle. CDR3 sequence (DNA): TGTGCCAGCAGCTTATACGGTGGGGACAATCAGCCCCAGCATTTT. It codes for CASSLYGGDNQPQHF.

This clonotype was seen at least ten times. This chain links TRBV12-3 or TRBV12-4 with TRBJ2-5; TRBD2 aligns across 14 bases. This CDR3 is 16 amino acids long. The trim removed 5 bases at V and 5 bases at J, leaving 7 bases unmatched. The CDR3 loop is CASSIWTSGRHETQYF. For the CDR3, the DNA is TGTGCCAGCAGTATTTGGACTAGCGGGAGGCATGAGACCCAGTACTTC.

Many counts were recorded for this clonotype. In DNA, the CDR3 is TGTGCCAGCAGACCCTTTGGGGAAGATGGCTACACCTTC. It is translated as CASRPFGEDGYTF. The genes are TRBV6-5 and TRBJ1-2; D is uncertain. The length of the CDR3 is 13 residues. From germline, CDR1 is MNHEY and CDR2 SVGAGI. The V gene lost 6 bases and the J gene lost 6 bases, with 14 bases spanning the gap.

A word on this clonotype: A much larger clone differs from this one at a single base, so this may be a read error. The rearrangement links TRBV20-1 to TRBJ2-3; D tentatively reads TRBD1 or TRBD2 (5 bases each). The germline V gene has CDR1 DFQATT and CDR2 SNEGSKA (reference sequence). This CDR3 has 14 amino acids. As DNA, the CDR3 is TGCAGTGCTAGTGGCCCGGGGCGCACAGATGCGCAGTATTTT. Residues: CSASGPGRTDAQYF.

In this sample, this clonotype turned up a few times. This chain connects TRBV4-1 to TRBJ1-2; tentatively, D is TRBD1 (5 bases). CDR1 and CDR2 (germline): MGHRA, YSYEKL. CDR3 length equals 12 residues. V shed 4 bases and J shed 7 bases, with 10 bases lying between them. The CDR3 sequence is CASSLDSSGYTF. The CDR3, as DNA: TGCGCCAGCAGCCTCGACAGCTCTGGCTACACCTTC.

As to this clonotype: The junction and the germline gene differ at one end; a read error may be behind it. The rearrangement joins TRBV15 to TRBJ2-2; TRBD2 matches at 12 bases. The germline gives CDR1 LNHNV, CDR2 YYDKDF (reference sequence). CDR3 length equals 17 residues. The CDR3 sequence is CATSTAELAGGTGEQFF. CDR3 nucleotide sequence: TGTGCCACCAGCACCGCCGAACTAGCGGGAGGAACCGGGGAGCAGTTTTTT.

This clonotype was counted many times. The chain uses TRBV29-1 and TRBJ1-1; D remains unclear. Per germline, CDR1 SQVTM and CDR2 ANQGSEA. The CDR3 totals 11 residues. V was pared by 5 bases and J by 0 bases, with 4 bases between. The CDR3 spells CSVLLNTEAFF. CDR3 nucleotides: TGCAGCGTTCTTTTGAACACTGAAGCTTTCTTT.

This clonotype has a handful of counts. The CDR3 coding sequence is TGCGCCAGCAGCCAAGTTGGAGGGGAAGAGACCCAGTACTTC. This translates into CASSQVGGEETQYF. The V gene is TRBV4-1, the J gene TRBJ2-5, with a tentative D call TRBD2 (6 bases). V was cut by 1 base and J by 3 bases, with 9 bases left in between. The CDR3 length is 14 residues. Germline V gene sequence: CDR1 MGHRA, CDR2 YSYEKL.

The genes are TRBV4-3 and TRBJ2-7; no clear D. There are 16 residues in the CDR3. Germline loops: CDR1 LGHNA, CDR2 YSLEER. Trimming stripped 0 bases from V and 0 bases from J, with 12 bases between. CDR3 in DNA: TGCGCCAGCAGCCAAGATCTTGTGGGCACCTCCTACGAGCAGTACTTC. Protein sequence: CASSQDLVGTSYEQYF.

This clonotype came up many times. This chain uses TRBV7-8 with TRBJ2-3; TRBD2 aligns across 8 bases. The CDR3 length is 16 residues. The germline V gene encodes CDR1 SGHVS and CDR2 FQNEAQ. V shed 5 bases, J shed 2 bases, and the junction held 9 bases outside the gene matches. CDR3 residues: CASSPSLAGHTDTQYF. Here the CDR3 DNA reads TGTGCCAGCAGCCCCTCCCTAGCGGGTCACACAGATACGCAGTATTTT.

This clonotype has a count of ten or more. The CDR3 sequence: CSVEQSSYNEQFF. The CDR3 coding sequence is TGCAGCGTTGAGCAGAGCTCCTACAATGAGCAGTTCTTC. The V and J genes are TRBV29-1 and TRBJ2-1, with no clear D. With 3 bases removed from V and 0 bases from J, the gap between germline ends came to 6 bases. This CDR3 has 13 amino acids. CDR1 and CDR2 (germline): SQVTM, ANQGSEA.

This clonotype was recorded many times. The chain recombines TRBV27 with TRBJ2-3; 10 bases are a match to TRBD2. Trimming took 5 bases from V and 2 from J; bases not matched to a gene: 4. From germline, CDR1 is MNHEY and CDR2 SMNVEV (reference sequence). This CDR3 comprises 15 residues. The CDR3 here is CASSHGLAVTDTQYF. The CDR3 DNA follows: TGTGCCAGCAGTCATGGACTAGCGGTCACAGATACGCAGTATTTT.

This clonotype was picked up a small number of times. A read error is possible here, since a much larger clone lies one base away. The chain is built from TRBV11-2 and TRBJ2-7; D unclear. The CDR3 totals 13 residues. Germline loops: CDR1 SGHAT, CDR2 FQNNGV. The CDR3 sequence: CAGSPWTGYEQYF. The DNA for the CDR3 is TGTGCCGGCAGCCCTTGGACCGGTTACGAGCAGTACTTC.

Concerning this clonotype itself: Possible read error: a much larger clone is one base away. The genes are TRBV5-1 and TRBJ2-2; the D call may be TRBD1 or TRBD2 (5 bases each). Germline V gene data show CDR1 as SGHRS and CDR2 as YFSETQ. V shed 1 base and J shed 4 bases, with 11 bases lying between them. This CDR3 has 15 amino acids. CDR3 loop: CASSLPAGSTGELFF. The DNA for the CDR3 is TGCGCCAGCAGCTTGCCAGCAGGGAGCACCGGGGAGCTGTTTTTT.

A remark on this clonotype: A much bigger clone sits one base away, suggesting this may be a read error. The rearrangement uses TRBV12-3 or TRBV12-4 and TRBJ1-1; 7 nucleotides match TRBD1. There are 15 residues in the CDR3. CDR3 loop: CASSQHRGGNTEALF. In nucleotides, the CDR3 is TGTGCCAGCAGTCAACACAGGGGAGGGAACACTGAAGCTCTCTTT.

Turning to this clonotype: This clone may be a read error of a much larger clone one base away. CDR3 DNA sequence: TGTGCCGGCAGACTGGACGACCTTAATTCACCCCTCCACTTT. As protein: CAGRLDDLNSPLHF. V and J are TRBV5-3 and TRBJ1-6; D unresolved. TRBV5-3 is marked as an open reading frame, function uncertain. This CDR3 spans 14 amino acids. Trimming took off 10 bases at V and 6 bases at J, with 17 bases between the two ends.

This clonotype showed up many times. The V call is TRBV19, the J call TRBJ1-4; D is ambiguous. The CDR3 loop spans 12 amino acids. The germline gives CDR1 LNHDA, CDR2 SQIVND (reference sequence). The V and J ends lost 6 bases and 14 bases respectively, with 16 bases between them. The CDR3 region has the DNA TGTGCCAGTAGCACGGGCCCAGCGGTGCTGTTTTTT. It is translated as CASSTGPAVLFF.

A remark on this clonotype: A much more abundant neighbour one base away suggests this may be a read error. This chain joins TRBV4-3 and TRBJ2-1; TRBD2 agrees at 8 bases. V lost 1 base, J lost 7 bases, and 9 bases stayed unmatched. CDR1 LGHNA and CDR2 YSLEER come from the germline V gene. The CDR3 contains 16 residues. CDR3 sequence (DNA): TGCGCCAGCAGCCAAGGGGTCGGGAGGGCCTGGAATGAGCAGTTCTTC. It yields the protein CASSQGVGRAWNEQFF.

The V gene is TRBV20-1, the J gene TRBJ1-1; D remains unclear. The CDR3 loop spans 15 amino acids. Germline CDR1 DFQATT, CDR2 SNEGSKA (reference sequence). V lost 6 bases, J lost 0 bases, and 17 bases lay in between. Written as DNA, the CDR3 is TGCAGTGCGGTTCCCAAACAGCCTATGAACACTGAAGCTTTCTTT. Translated: CSAVPKQPMNTEAFF.

This clonotype was observed a few times. The chain has TRBV27 and TRBJ2-6; D call uncertain. Germline loops: CDR1 MNHEY, CDR2 SMNVEV (reference sequence). V gave up 3 bases and J gave up 0 bases, with 3 bases separating them. This CDR3 is 14 amino acids long. The CDR3 DNA follows: TGTGCCAGCAGTTTCGTCTCTGGGGCCAACGTCCTGACTTTC. Protein: CASSFVSGANVLTF.

This clonotype was detected ten times or more. The V call is TRBV4-1, the J call TRBJ2-7; possibly TRBD1 for D (5 bases). Trimming took off 2 bases at V and 2 bases at J, with 7 bases between the two ends. The CDR3 totals 13 residues. Looked up from germline, CDR1 is MGHRA and CDR2 is YSYEKL. The CDR3 reads CASSQFRAYEQYF. The CDR3 nucleotides are TGCGCCAGCAGCCAATTCAGGGCCTACGAGCAGTACTTC.

The chain links TRBV12-3 or TRBV12-4 to TRBJ2-5, with D possibly being TRBD2 (5 bases). V was cut by 8 bases and J by 2 bases, with 9 bases left in between. There are 12 residues in the CDR3. The chain's CDR3 is CASQRRQETQYF. The CDR3 region has the DNA TGTGCCAGCCAGCGGAGACAAGAGACCCAGTACTTC.